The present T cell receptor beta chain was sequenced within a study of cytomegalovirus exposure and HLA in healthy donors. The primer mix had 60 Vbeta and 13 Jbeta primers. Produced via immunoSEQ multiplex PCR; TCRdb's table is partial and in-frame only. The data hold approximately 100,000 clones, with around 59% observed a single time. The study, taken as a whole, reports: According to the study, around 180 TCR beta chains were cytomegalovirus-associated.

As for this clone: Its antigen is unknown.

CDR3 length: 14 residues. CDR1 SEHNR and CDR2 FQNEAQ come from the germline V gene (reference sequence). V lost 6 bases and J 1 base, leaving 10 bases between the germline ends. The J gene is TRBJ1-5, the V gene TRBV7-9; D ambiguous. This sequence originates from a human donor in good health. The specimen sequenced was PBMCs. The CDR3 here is CASSVIGSNQPQHF. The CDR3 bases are TGTGCCAGCAGTGTTATCGGGAGCAATCAGCCCCAGCATTTT. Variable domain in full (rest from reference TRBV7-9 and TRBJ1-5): DTGVSQNPRHKITKRGQNVTFRCDPISEHNRLYWYRQTLGQGPEFLTYFQNEAQLEKSRLLSDRFSAERPKGSFSTLEIQRTEQGDSAMYLCASSVIGSNQPQHFGDGTRLSIL.